Listed here are 26 T cell receptor beta chains from one sample, sequenced in a study of technical replicates of blood from a handful of donors. The data were produced by immunoSEQ multiplex PCR, yet TCRdb's version contains in-frame clones alone and is incomplete. Among under 95,000 clones listed, 98% were seen once. What was sequenced was T cells isolated from PBMCs. These receptors all stem from a human donor in good health.

This chain joins TRBV4-1 and TRBJ1-4; possibly TRBD1 for D (5 bases). The CDR3 sequence is 16 residues long. V lost 4 bases, J lost 5 bases, and 17 bases lay in between. The germline V gene encodes CDR1 MGHRA and CDR2 YSYEKL. CDR3 nucleotide sequence: TGCGCCAGCAGCCCTCGGGCGGTGACAGCAAATGAAAAACTGTTTTTT. Amino acid sequence: CASSPRAVTANEKLFF.

V is TRBV7-8 and J is TRBJ2-7; tentative D call: TRBD1 (6 bases). This CDR3 has 16 amino acids. Trimming shortened V by 1 base and J by 0 bases, and 13 bases separated the two germline ends. The V gene's germline CDR1 is SGHVS and CDR2 FQNEAQ. DNA for the CDR3: TGTGCCAGCAGCTTAGGGGGAAGGACAGTCTCCTACGAGCAGTACTTC. Protein product: CASSLGGRTVSYEQYF. The whole variable domain, remainder taken from reference TRBV7-8 and TRBJ2-7, is GAGVSQSPRYKVAKRGQDVALRCDPISGHVSLFWYQQALGQGPEFLTYFQNEAQLDKSGLPSDRFFAERPEGSVSTLKIQRTQQEDSAVYLCASSLGGRTVSYEQYFGPGTRLTVT.

The chain recombines TRBV5-1 with TRBJ2-1, with TRBD2 matching 7 bases. This CDR3 region has 16 residues. V lost 3 bases, J lost 0 bases, and 6 bases stayed unmatched. Germline V gene lookup returns CDR1 SGHRS and CDR2 YFSETQ. The CDR3 region is CASSSRGGTSYNEQFF. The CDR3 DNA follows: TGCGCCAGCAGCTCACGCGGGGGAACCTCCTACAATGAGCAGTTCTTC.

The V call is TRBV13, the J call TRBJ2-3; TRBD2 aligns across 9 bases. The CDR3 is made up of 15 amino acids. CDR1 is PRHDT and CDR2 is FYEKMQ in the germline V gene (reference sequence). V lost 1 base to trimming and J lost 3 bases; unmatched junction nucleotides: 2. The CDR3 is CASSLAREGTDTQYF. The CDR3 DNA is TGTGCCAGCAGCTTAGCGCGGGAGGGGACAGATACGCAGTATTTT.

The chain is built from TRBV25-1 and TRBJ1-1, with D possibly being TRBD1 (5 bases). V lost 10 bases and J lost 1, with 13 bases in between. The CDR3 spans 13 residues. Germline V gives CDR1 MGHDK, CDR2 SYGVNS. The DNA for the CDR3 is TGTGCCACCCAGGGCAAGGGGAACACTGAAGCTTTCTTT. Translation gives CATQGKGNTEAFF. Supplemented by reference TRBV25-1 and TRBJ1-1, the full variable domain reads EADIYQTPRYLVIGTGKKITLECSQTMGHDKMYWYQQDPGMELHLIHYSYGVNSTEKGDLSSESTVSRIRTEHFPLTLESARPSHTSQYLCATQGKGNTEAFFGQGTRLTVV.

This chain links TRBV6-5 with TRBJ2-7, with a weak D call TRBD1 (6 bases). There are 13 residues in the CDR3. Trimming removed 6 bases at V and 4 bases at J, with 13 bases between. CDR1 and CDR2 (germline): MNHEY, SVGAGI. DNA of the CDR3: TGTGCCAGCAGCACCAGGGGTCCGTACGAGCAGTACTTC. Its translation is CASSTRGPYEQYF.

The chain employs TRBV7-9 and TRBJ2-7, with 13 bases lining up with TRBD2. This CDR3 is 18 amino acids long. With V trimmed by 4 bases and J by 2 bases, 11 bases remained unmatched. The germline CDR1 and CDR2 sequences are SEHNR and FQNEAQ (reference sequence). CDR3 in amino acids: CASSSAGTSGKETYEQYF. In DNA form, the CDR3 reads TGTGCCAGCAGCTCAGCCGGGACTAGCGGGAAAGAAACCTACGAGCAGTACTTC.

The V and J genes are TRBV12-5 and TRBJ2-1; D is unclear. The CDR3 covers 13 residues. V was clipped by 2 bases and J by 10 bases, with 12 bases between them. Germline V gene data show CDR1 as LGHNT and CDR2 as FRNRAP. The CDR3 bases are TGTGCTAGTGGTTTGCCCTATGTGGGCGAGCAGTTCTTC. Translated, it gives CASGLPYVGEQFF.

Here the CDR3 reads CASSAGQGRAFF. CDR3 sequence (DNA): TGTGCCAGCAGTGCGGGACAGGGCAGAGCTTTCTTT. This chain links TRBV6-5 with TRBJ1-1; 9 bases line up with TRBD1. The trim removed 5 bases at V and 10 bases at J, leaving 5 bases unmatched. Looked up from germline, CDR1 is MNHEY and CDR2 is SVGAGI. The CDR3 spans 12 residues.

A single count supports this clone. This chain connects TRBV19 to TRBJ2-7, with 9 positions matching TRBD1. Germline CDR1 LNHDA, CDR2 SQIVND (reference sequence). J was trimmed by 1 base and V by 7 bases; bases with no gene match: 5. This CDR3 has 14 amino acids. Written as DNA, the CDR3 is TGTGCCAGTATACCGGGACAGGGTTCCTACGAGCAGTACTTC. Amino acid sequence: CASIPGQGSYEQYF.

The chain has TRBV5-6 and TRBJ1-2; D remains ambiguous. From germline, CDR1 is SGHDT and CDR2 YYEEEE. This CDR3 region has 14 residues. The V gene lost 2 bases and the J gene lost 4 bases, with 12 bases spanning the gap. The chain's CDR3 is CASSFSGQSYGYTF. As DNA, the CDR3 is TGTGCCAGCAGCTTTAGCGGGCAGTCCTATGGCTACACCTTC.

The rearrangement joins TRBV11-3 to TRBJ1-5, with D unclear. Trimming shortened V by 1 base and J by 0 bases, and 4 bases separated the two germline ends. This CDR3 has 14 amino acids. The V gene's germline CDR1 is SGHNT and CDR2 YENEEA. This CDR3 is CASSLAGSNQPQHF. The CDR3 DNA follows: TGTGCCAGCAGCTTAGCGGGTAGCAATCAGCCCCAGCATTTT. Variable domain in full (rest from reference TRBV11-3 and TRBJ1-5): EAGVVQSPRYKIIEKKQPVAFWCNPISGHNTLYWYLQNLGQGPELLIRYENEEAVDDSQLPKDRFSAERLKGVDSTLKIQPAELGDSAVYLCASSLAGSNQPQHFGDGTRLSIL.

This sequence joins TRBV5-4 and TRBJ1-6; 10 bases map to TRBD1. Germline loops: CDR1 SGHNT, CDR2 YYREEE (reference sequence). V shed 2 bases, J shed 9 bases, and the junction held 5 bases outside the gene matches. CDR3 size: 15 residues. The CDR3: CASSLPGQGISPLHF. The CDR3 nucleotides are TGTGCCAGCAGCTTACCGGGACAGGGGATTTCACCCCTCCACTTT. The full variable domain, with the rest looked up from reference TRBV5-4 and TRBJ1-6, is ETGVTQSPTHLIKTRGQQVTLRCSSQSGHNTVSWYQQALGQGPQFIFQYYREEENGRGNFPPRFSGLQFPNYSSELNVNALELDDSALYLCASSLPGQGISPLHFGNGTRLTVT.

This chain uses TRBV5-8 with TRBJ2-7; tentatively, D is TRBD2 (6 bases). Germline loops: CDR1 SGHTS, CDR2 YDEGEE. This CDR3 is built from 15 residues. The V end was cut by 2 bases, the J end by 0 bases, with 12 bases between. CDR3 loop: CASSLGGRSSYEQYF. CDR3 bases: TGTGCCAGCAGCTTAGGAGGGAGGAGCTCCTACGAGCAGTACTTC.

The V gene is TRBV5-1, the J gene TRBJ2-7; TRBD2 matches at 7 bases. Looked up from germline, CDR1 is SGHRS and CDR2 is YFSETQ. Unmatched junction bases numbered 8, after V lost 5 bases and J lost 3 bases. The CDR3 spans 14 residues. The CDR3: CASRGGTARYEQYF. Written as DNA, the CDR3 is TGCGCCAGCAGGGGAGGGACCGCCCGCTACGAGCAGTACTTC.

The chain uses TRBV5-1 and TRBJ2-7; TRBD2 agrees at 8 bases. The CDR3 sequence is 21 residues long. With V trimmed by 7 bases and J by 1 base, 28 bases remained unmatched. Looked up from germline, CDR1 is SGHRS and CDR2 is YFSETQ. DNA of the CDR3: TGCGCCAGCCGGCCGGTGGGGACGAATAGCGGGACCACGGTCGGGTCCTACGAGCAGTACTTC. This codes for CASRPVGTNSGTTVGSYEQYF.

The rearrangement joins TRBV18 to TRBJ1-4; maybe TRBD1 (6 bases). Trimming took off 1 base at V and 5 bases at J, with 8 bases between the two ends. CDR1 KGHSH and CDR2 LQKENI come from the germline V gene. The CDR3 is made up of 14 amino acids. CDR3 region: CASSPRTENEKLFF. DNA for the CDR3: TGTGCCAGCTCACCACGGACAGAGAATGAAAAACTGTTTTTT.

V and J are TRBV29-1 and TRBJ2-6; D gene unclear. The CDR3 totals 12 residues. Trimming took off 4 bases at V and 2 bases at J, with 3 bases between the two ends. Germline V gives CDR1 SQVTM, CDR2 ANQGSEA. The DNA for the CDR3 is TGCAGCGTTGCAACTGGGGCCAACGTCCTGACTTTC. Protein: CSVATGANVLTF.

The rearrangement links TRBV5-4 to TRBJ2-3, with D tentatively TRBD1 (5 bases). CDR3 length equals 13 residues. V was trimmed by 0 bases and J by 5 bases, leaving 7 bases between them. Germline CDR1 SGHNT, CDR2 YYREEE (reference sequence). The CDR3 loop is CASSLAGIDTQYF. Written as DNA, the CDR3 is TGTGCCAGCAGCTTGGCAGGGATAGATACGCAGTATTTT. The entire variable domain, with the rest obtained from reference TRBV5-4 and TRBJ2-3, is as follows: ETGVTQSPTHLIKTRGQQVTLRCSSQSGHNTVSWYQQALGQGPQFIFQYYREEENGRGNFPPRFSGLQFPNYSSELNVNALELDDSALYLCASSLAGIDTQYFGPGTRLTVL.

The J gene is TRBJ2-6, the V gene TRBV7-8, with D possibly TRBD2 on 6 matching bases. The V gene lost 2 bases and the J gene lost 0 bases, with 11 bases spanning the gap. Germline V gene sequence: CDR1 SGHVS, CDR2 FQNEAQ. The CDR3 runs 17 residues. Here the CDR3 DNA reads TGTGCCAGCAGCTTATCGGGAGTAGGCTCTGGGGCCAACGTCCTGACTTTC. Amino acid sequence: CASSLSGVGSGANVLTF. Variable domain in full (rest from reference TRBV7-8 and TRBJ2-6): GAGVSQSPRYKVAKRGQDVALRCDPISGHVSLFWYQQALGQGPEFLTYFQNEAQLDKSGLPSDRFFAERPEGSVSTLKIQRTQQEDSAVYLCASSLSGVGSGANVLTFGAGSRLTVL.

This chain connects TRBV10-3 to TRBJ1-2; TRBD1 aligns across 11 bases. Germline V gene sequence: CDR1 ENHRY, CDR2 SYGVKD. CDR3 length: 14 amino acids. J was trimmed by 8 bases and V by 10 bases; bases with no gene match: 12. The CDR3 spells CATSNGQGAGGYTF. The CDR3 coding sequence is TGTGCCACCTCGAACGGACAGGGGGCGGGCGGCTACACCTTC.

This chain links TRBV19 with TRBJ1-2, with 8 positions matching TRBD1. Losses at the gene ends were 6 bases for V and 8 bases for J; bases not matched to a gene: 8. Per the germline V gene, CDR1 is LNHDA and CDR2 is SQIVND (reference sequence). The CDR3 contains 13 residues. The CDR3 here is CASRLQGGEGYTF. DNA for the CDR3: TGTGCCAGTAGGCTACAGGGGGGCGAGGGCTACACCTTC. The variable domain in full, completed from reference TRBV19 and TRBJ1-2, reads DGGITQSPKYLFRKEGQNVTLSCEQNLNHDAMYWYRQDPGQGLRLIYYSQIVNDFQKGDIAEGYSVSREKKESFPLTVTSAQKNPTAFYLCASRLQGGEGYTFGSGTRLTVV.

The chain joins TRBV5-1 to TRBJ2-3; 15 nucleotides match TRBD2. This CDR3 has 16 residues. V gave up 3 bases and J gave up 7 bases; unmatched junction bases: 6. In germline, CDR1 is SGHRS, CDR2 YFSETQ. In DNA, the CDR3 is TGCGCCAGCAGCTCCGGGACTAGCGGGGGGCGGTATACGCAGTATTTT. Its translation: CASSSGTSGGRYTQYF.

The chain employs TRBV7-9 and TRBJ1-2; D gene ambiguous. The germline CDR1 and CDR2 sequences are SEHNR and FQNEAQ (reference sequence). V was pared by 3 bases and J by 7 bases, with 12 bases between. CDR3 size: 13 residues. CDR3 residues: CASSFPLGGGYTF. DNA for the CDR3: TGTGCCAGCAGCTTCCCACTTGGTGGTGGCTACACCTTC.

The gene calls are TRBV18 and TRBJ2-7; 8 nucleotides line up with TRBD2. Germline CDR1 reads KGHSH; CDR2 reads LQKENI. The CDR3 consists of 14 residues. V was pared by 3 bases and J by 6 bases, with 7 bases of the junction left unmatched. DNA for the CDR3: TGTGCCAGCTCACCGGGACTAGGGGATGGCGAGCAGTACTTC. Encoded protein: CASSPGLGDGEQYF.

The gene calls are TRBV6-1 and TRBJ2-4; D gene unclear. The CDR3 is 9 amino acids. The V gene's germline CDR1 is MNHNS and CDR2 SASEGT. V lost 10 bases and J 8 bases, leaving 6 bases between the germline ends. The CDR3, as DNA: TGTGCCACCGGTTACATTCAGTACTTC. Translating gives CATGYIQYF.